This T cell receptor beta chain was profiled in a study of CD8 T cell repertoires and HIV-1 epitope variants. At the level of the study: Separate wells received one of Twenty-five Gag or Nef variant peptides. IL-2, IL-7 and IL-15 were added on days 3 and 7 of approximately 9-day cultures.

Of note for this clone: The antigen is not known.

Losses at the gene ends were 4 bases for V and 9 bases for J; bases not matched to a gene: 14. Germline loops: CDR1 SGHRS, CDR2 YFSETQ. This CDR3 is built from 16 residues. Sequencing was performed with immunoSEQ multiplex PCR; in TCRdb, only in-frame clones are kept and a portion is missing. The table shows more than 6,500 clones, with approximately 60% occurring only once. Material for sequencing was cultured CD8+ T cells derived from PBMCs. V usage is TRBV5-1 and J usage is TRBJ2-1; the match to TRBD2 covers 9 bases. This TCR derives from a male donor with HIV. The CDR3 DNA is TGCGCCAGCAGCCACGGTGGTAGCGGGAGTTTCAGTGAGCAGTTCTTC. It translates to CASSHGGSGSFSEQFF.